The clone carrying this TCR beta chain has at least ten counts. Its antigen is currently unknown. Each diagnosis was grounded in clinical symptoms, serum thyroxine and TRAb, thyroid ultrasound, and orbital computed tomography. These data are taken from a study of T cells in Graves' hyperthyroidism and ophthalmopathy. General study findings and limits: In validation, the model predicted ophthalmopathy. These predictions came a median about 6 months before onset.

Regions amplified from RNA transcripts were the TCR beta CDR3 regions. HTBI primers drove first-round RT-PCR of the TCR CDR3. TCRdb itself ran the multiplex PCR reads through MiXCR, one entry per CDR3 protein. The sample has almost 600,000 distinct CDR3 sequences, around 45% seen once. This CDR3 contains 14 residues. Trimming left V 4 bases short and J 3 bases short, with 13 bases between. CDR1 and CDR2 (germline): SGHAT, FQDESV (reference sequence). The rearrangement joins TRBV11-1 to TRBJ2-7; either TRBD1 or TRBD2 may supply D (6 bases each). The receptor was isolated from a woman aged 18-29 years with Graves' hyperthyroidism. The specimen was peripheral blood or thyroid tissue (not recorded which). This chain's CDR3 is CASSSGAAGYEQYF. In DNA form, the CDR3 reads TGTGCCAGCAGCTCGGGGGCCGCGGGCTACGAGCAGTACTTC. The complete variable domain, with remaining parts taken from reference TRBV11-1 and TRBJ2-7, reads EAEVAQSPRYKITEKSQAVAFWCDPISGHATLYWYRQILGQGPELLVQFQDESVVDDSQLPKDRFSAERLKGVDSTLKIQPAELGDSAMYLCASSSGAAGYEQYFGPGTRLTVT.